This T cell receptor beta chain was recovered during a study of T cells in Graves' hyperthyroidism and ophthalmopathy. Whole-study context: Sampling of peripheral blood happened at initial diagnosis, prior to any treatment.

RNA transcripts provided the source from which TCR beta CDR3 regions were amplified. The primer set for the first-round RT-PCR of the TCR CDR3 was HTBI. TCRdb reanalysed the multiplex PCR reads using MiXCR and keeps one entry per CDR3 protein. The data show around 350,000 distinct CDR3 sequences, about 18% seen once. The J segment lost 7 bases and the V segment lost 6 bases, leaving 7 bases of the junction unmatched. The CDR3 has 13 residues. Sequencing input: blood. The J gene is TRBJ1-2, the V gene TRBV12-3 or TRBV12-4, with TRBD1 matching 8 bases. The TCR originated in a woman in her late teens or twenties with Graves' hyperthyroidism. The CDR3 DNA sequence: TGTGCCAGCAGCTATAGGACAGGGCCTGGCTACACCTTC. Encoded protein: CASSYRTGPGYTF.